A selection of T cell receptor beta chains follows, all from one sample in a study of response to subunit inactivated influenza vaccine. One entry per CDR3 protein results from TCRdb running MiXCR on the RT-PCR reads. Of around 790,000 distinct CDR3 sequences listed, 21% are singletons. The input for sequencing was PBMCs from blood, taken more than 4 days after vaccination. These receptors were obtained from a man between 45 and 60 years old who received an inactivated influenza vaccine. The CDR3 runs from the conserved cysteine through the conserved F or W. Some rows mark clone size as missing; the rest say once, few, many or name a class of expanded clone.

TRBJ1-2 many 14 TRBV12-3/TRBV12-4 CASSLGQGARGYTF
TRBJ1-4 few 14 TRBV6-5 CASSYWQGDEKLFF
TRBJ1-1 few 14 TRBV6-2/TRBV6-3 CASGDPPGPASTFF
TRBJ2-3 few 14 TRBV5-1 CASSLWGKADTQYF
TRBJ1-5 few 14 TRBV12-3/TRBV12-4 CASSPNRGSQPQHF
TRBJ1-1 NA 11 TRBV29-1 CIGVSVTEAFF
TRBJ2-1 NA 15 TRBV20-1 CSARPGLSSYNEQFF
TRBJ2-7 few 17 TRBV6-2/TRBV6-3 CASSYYLGQDASYEQYF
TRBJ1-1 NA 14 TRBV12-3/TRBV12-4 CASSLGSRNTEAFF
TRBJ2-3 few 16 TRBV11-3 CASRNTGREGSDTQYF
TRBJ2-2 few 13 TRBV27 CASKPSGTGELFF
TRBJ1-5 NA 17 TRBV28 CASSDPTGTLSNQPQHF
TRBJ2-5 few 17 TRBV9 CASSDHDSGRRQETQYF